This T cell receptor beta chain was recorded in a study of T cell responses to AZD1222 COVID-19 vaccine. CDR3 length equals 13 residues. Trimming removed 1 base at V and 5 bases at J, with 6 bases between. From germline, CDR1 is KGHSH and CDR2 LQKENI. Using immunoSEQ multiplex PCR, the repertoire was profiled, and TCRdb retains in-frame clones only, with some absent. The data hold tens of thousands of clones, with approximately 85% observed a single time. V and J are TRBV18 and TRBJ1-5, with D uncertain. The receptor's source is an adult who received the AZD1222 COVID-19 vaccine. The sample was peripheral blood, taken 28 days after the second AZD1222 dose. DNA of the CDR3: TGTGCCAGCTCACCACAGGATGATCAGCCCCAGCATTTT. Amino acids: CASSPQDDQPQHF.